This T cell receptor beta chain was captured by sequencing in a study of early T cells in non-severe SARS-CoV-2 infection. TCRdb reanalysed the 5' RACE reads using MiXCR and keeps one entry per CDR3 protein. The table shows some 57,000 distinct CDR3 sequences, with 10% occurring only once. V was shortened by 4 bases and J by 3 bases, with 7 bases between the two germline ends. The V gene's germline CDR1 is MDHEN and CDR2 SYDVKM. This CDR3 is built from 13 residues. The gene calls are TRBV28 and TRBJ1-5; no reliable D call. This TCR was sampled from an adult who was a healthcare worker with PCR-confirmed SARS-CoV-2 infection or an uninfected control (not recorded which). Sequencing was carried out using whole blood. CDR3 residues: CASSWRNNQPQHF. In nucleotides, the CDR3 is TGTGCCAGCAGTTGGCGGAACAATCAGCCCCAGCATTTT.